The entry that follows covers one TCR beta chain sequence. Its antigen is as yet unknown. Relative to the germline gene, one junction end is altered; a read error may explain this. These data are taken from a study of T cell repertoires in cytomegalovirus infection. In the study overall: CMV epitopes that were recently identified and HLA-C-restricted were used alongside well-studied HLA-B-restricted ones. Both a matching HLA type and CMV infection were indicated by public TCR beta signatures. The study, taken as a whole, reports: CMV carriers with the relevant HLA were identified by cumulative public TCR beta family frequency. Clonotypes of TCR beta that were HLA-C-restricted and CMV-specific dominated the ex vivo response.

From the reads, TCRdb called clonotypes with MiXCR, one entry per CDR3 protein. The sample gives approximately 990,000 distinct CDR3 sequences, approximately 32% of which show up once; roughly 13% is in the top ten. The CDR3 has 12 amino acids. Germline assignment: CDR1 KGHDR and CDR2 SFDVKD. The rearrangement joins TRBV24-1 to TRBJ2-3; D is unclear. This sequence originates from a human donor in good health (CMV status not recorded). Some clones in this sample may be carry-over from other donors' samples. Source: cultured CD8+ T cells from PBMCs, taken from culture after CMV antigen stimulation. CDR3 coding DNA: TGTGCCACAAGTGATATGGGGAATACGCAGTATTTT. Amino acid sequence: CATSDMGNTQYF.